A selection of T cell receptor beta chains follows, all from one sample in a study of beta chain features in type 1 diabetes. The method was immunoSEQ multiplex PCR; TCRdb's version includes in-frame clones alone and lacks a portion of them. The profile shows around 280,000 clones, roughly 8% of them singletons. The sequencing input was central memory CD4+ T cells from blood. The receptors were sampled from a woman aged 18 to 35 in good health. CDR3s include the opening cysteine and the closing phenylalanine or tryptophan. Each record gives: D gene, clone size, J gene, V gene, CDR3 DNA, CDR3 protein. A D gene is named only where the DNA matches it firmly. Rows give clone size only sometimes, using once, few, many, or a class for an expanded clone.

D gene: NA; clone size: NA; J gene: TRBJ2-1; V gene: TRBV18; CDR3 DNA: TGTGCCAGCTCGAACCGGGACATATCCTACAATGAGCAGTTCTTC; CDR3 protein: CASSNRDISYNEQFF
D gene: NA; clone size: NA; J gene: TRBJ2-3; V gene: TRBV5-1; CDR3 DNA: TGCGCCAGCAGCCCCCTTAGCACAGATACGCAGTATTTT; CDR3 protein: CASSPLSTDTQYF
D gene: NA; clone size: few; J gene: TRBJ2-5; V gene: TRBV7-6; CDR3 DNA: TGTGCCAGCAGCTTAGCGCCTACAGGGATTGGGGAGACCCAGTACTTC; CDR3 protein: CASSLAPTGIGETQYF
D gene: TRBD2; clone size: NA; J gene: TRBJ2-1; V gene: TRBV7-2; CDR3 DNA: TGCTCGACTAGCGCCTCCTACAATGAGCAGTTCTTC; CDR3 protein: CSTSASYNEQFF
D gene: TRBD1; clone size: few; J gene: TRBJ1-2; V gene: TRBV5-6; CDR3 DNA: TGTGCCAGCTCAGGGAGACAGGGCTGGTCTGGCTACACCTTC; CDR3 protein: CASSGRQGWSGYTF
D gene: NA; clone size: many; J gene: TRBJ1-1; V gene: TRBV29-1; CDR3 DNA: TGCAGCGTGACAGTATTGAACACTGAAGCTTTCTTT; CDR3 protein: CSVTVLNTEAFF
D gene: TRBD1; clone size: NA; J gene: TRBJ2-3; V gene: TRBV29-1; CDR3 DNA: TGCAGCGCTTCCACCACCAGGGGGATCACAGATACGCAGTATTTT; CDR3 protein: CSASTTRGITDTQYF
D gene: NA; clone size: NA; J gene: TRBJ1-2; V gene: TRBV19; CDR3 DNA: TGTGCCAGTATGCCCGCCAGGAGCTATGGCTACACCTTC; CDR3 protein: CASMPARSYGYTF
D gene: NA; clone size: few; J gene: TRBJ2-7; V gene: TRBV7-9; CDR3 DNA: TGTGCCAGCAACAGACTCACCTCCTACGAGCAGTACTTC; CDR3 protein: CASNRLTSYEQYF
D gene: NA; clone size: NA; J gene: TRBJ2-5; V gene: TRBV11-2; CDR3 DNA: TGTGCCAGCAGCCCAACACAACCGGGAGTTGGAGAGACCCAGTACTTC; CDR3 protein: CASSPTQPGVGETQYF
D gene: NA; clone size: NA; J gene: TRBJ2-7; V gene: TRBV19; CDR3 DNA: TGTGCCAGTAGTTGGCTAGGGGGCTACGAGCAGTACTTC; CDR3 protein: CASSWLGGYEQYF
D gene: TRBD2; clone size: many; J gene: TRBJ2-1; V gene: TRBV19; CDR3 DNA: TGTGCCAGTGGCACTAGCGGAGGCTTCAATGAGCAGTTCTTC; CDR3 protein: CASGTSGGFNEQFF
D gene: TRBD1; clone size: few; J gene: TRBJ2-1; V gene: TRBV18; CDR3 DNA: TGTGCCAGCGCACAGGGGGTTTACAATGAGCAGTTCTTC; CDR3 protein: CASAQGVYNEQFF
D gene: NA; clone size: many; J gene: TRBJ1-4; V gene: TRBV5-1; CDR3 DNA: TGCGCCAGCACCTCGGACTCAACTAATGAAAAACTGTTTTTT; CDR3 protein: CASTSDSTNEKLFF
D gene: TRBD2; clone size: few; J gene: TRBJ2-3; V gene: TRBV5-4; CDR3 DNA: TGTGCCAGCAGGGACGGGGGGGCCGGCACAGATACGCAGTATTTT; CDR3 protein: CASRDGGAGTDTQYF
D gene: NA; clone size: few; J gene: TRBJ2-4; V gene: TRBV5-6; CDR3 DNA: TGTGCCAGCAGCTTGGGCGGAAGGGAGGACATTCAGTACTTC; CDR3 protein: CASSLGGREDIQYF
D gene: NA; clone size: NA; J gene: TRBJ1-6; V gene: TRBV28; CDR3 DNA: TGTGCCAGCACGGACGTCAATAATTCACCCCTCCACTTT; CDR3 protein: CASTDVNNSPLHF
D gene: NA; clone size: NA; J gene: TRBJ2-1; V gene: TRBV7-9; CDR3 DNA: TGTGCCAGCAGCTTAAACAGGTTATCCGGCGATGAGCAGTTCTTC; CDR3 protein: CASSLNRLSGDEQFF
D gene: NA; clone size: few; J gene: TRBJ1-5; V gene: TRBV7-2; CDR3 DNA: TGTGCCAGCAGCCTTCAGGACAATCAGCCCCAGCATTTT; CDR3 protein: CASSLQDNQPQHF
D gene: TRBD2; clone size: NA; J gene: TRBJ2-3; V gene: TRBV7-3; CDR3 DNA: TGTGCCAGCAGCGAGACTAGCGGGTCGACAGATACGCAGTATTTT; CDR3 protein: CASSETSGSTDTQYF
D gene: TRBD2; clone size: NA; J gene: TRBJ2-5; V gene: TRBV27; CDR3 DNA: TGTGCCAGCAAAATGTTTTCGGCTAGCGGCCTAGGGTCCCAGTACTTC; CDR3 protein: CASKMFSASGLGSQYF
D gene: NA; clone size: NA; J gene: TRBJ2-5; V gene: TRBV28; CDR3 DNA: TGTGCCAGCAGTTCGAGGCCTCCACGACAAGAGACCCAGTACTTC; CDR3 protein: CASSSRPPRQETQYF
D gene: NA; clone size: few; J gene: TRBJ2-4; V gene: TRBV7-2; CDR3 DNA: TGTGCCAGCAGCTTCCAGGGACTAGCCAAAAACATTCAGTACTTC; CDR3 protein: CASSFQGLAKNIQYF
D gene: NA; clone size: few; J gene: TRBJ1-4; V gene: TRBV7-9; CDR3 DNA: TGTGCCAGCAGCTTAGGTGTAGACGGACTGTTTTTT; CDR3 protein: CASSLGVDGLFF
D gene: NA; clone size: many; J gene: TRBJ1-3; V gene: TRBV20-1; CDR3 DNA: TGCAGTGCGCCTAATGGAAACACCATATATTTT; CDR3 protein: CSAPNGNTIYF
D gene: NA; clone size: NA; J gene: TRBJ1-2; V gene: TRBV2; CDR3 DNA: TGTGCCAGCAGTGATAACCGGCAGGAGCCTCCCTGCTTC; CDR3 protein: CASSDNRQEPPCF
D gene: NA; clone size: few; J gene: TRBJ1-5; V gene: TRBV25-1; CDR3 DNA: TGTGCCAGCAGTGATCCCCAGGGGTATAGCAATCAGCCCCAGCATTTT; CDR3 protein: CASSDPQGYSNQPQHF
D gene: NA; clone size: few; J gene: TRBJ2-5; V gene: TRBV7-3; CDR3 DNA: TGTGCCAGCAGCAGGGGCAAGTCGACCACGCCCTCAGAGACCCAGTACTTC; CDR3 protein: CASSRGKSTTPSETQYF
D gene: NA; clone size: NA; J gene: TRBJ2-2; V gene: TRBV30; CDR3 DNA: TGTGCCTGGAGTCCTGAGGACGGGAACACCGGGGAGCTGTTTTTT; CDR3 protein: CAWSPEDGNTGELFF
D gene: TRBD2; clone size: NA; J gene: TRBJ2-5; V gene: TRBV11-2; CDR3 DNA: TGTGCCAGCAGCTCAAGACTAGCGGTAGAGACCCAGTACTTC; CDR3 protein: CASSSRLAVETQYF
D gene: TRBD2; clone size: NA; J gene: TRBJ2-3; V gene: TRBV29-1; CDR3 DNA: TGCAGCGTTGAACTAGCGGGAACGCGTACGCAGTATTTT; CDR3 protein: CSVELAGTRTQYF
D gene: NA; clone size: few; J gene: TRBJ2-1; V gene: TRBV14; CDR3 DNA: TGTGCCAGCAGCCAAGACAGTTGGCGTCTCGGGGGAGATGAGCAGTTCTTC; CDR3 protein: CASSQDSWRLGGDEQFF
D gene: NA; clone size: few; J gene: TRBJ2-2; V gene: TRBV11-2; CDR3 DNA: TGTGCCAGCAGCTTATCTCGGGCCATTCTGTTTTTT; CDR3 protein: CASSLSRAILFF
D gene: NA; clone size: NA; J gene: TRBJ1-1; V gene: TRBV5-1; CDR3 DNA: TGCGCCAGCAGCTTGGGTATGAACACTGAAGCTTTCTTT; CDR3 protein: CASSLGMNTEAFF
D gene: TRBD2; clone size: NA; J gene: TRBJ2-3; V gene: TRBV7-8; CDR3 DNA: TGTGCCAGCAGCTACGGGATCGCGGGGGGAGCAGATACGCAGTATTTT; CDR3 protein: CASSYGIAGGADTQYF
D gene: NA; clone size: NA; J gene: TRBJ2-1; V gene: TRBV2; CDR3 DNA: TGTGCCAGCAGTGTGGGTGGCAATGAGCAGTTCTTC; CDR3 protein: CASSVGGNEQFF
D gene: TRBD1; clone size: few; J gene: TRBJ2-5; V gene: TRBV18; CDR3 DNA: TGTGCCAGCTCCCCCGGACAGGGGGAGACCCAGTACTTC; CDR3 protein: CASSPGQGETQYF
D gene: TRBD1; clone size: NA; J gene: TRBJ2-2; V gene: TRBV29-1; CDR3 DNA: TGCAGCGTTAAGGGGGCGGGCACCGGGGAGCTGTTTTTT; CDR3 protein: CSVKGAGTGELFF
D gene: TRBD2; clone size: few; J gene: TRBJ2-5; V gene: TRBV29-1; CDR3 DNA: TGCAGCGCAAACCCGGTCGGGGGGGGACAAGAGACCCAGTACTTC; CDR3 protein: CSANPVGGGQETQYF
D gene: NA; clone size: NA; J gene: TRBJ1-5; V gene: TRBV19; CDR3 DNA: TGTGCCAGTAGACACTACACCGGGACAAGCAATCAGCCCCAGCATTTT; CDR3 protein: CASRHYTGTSNQPQHF
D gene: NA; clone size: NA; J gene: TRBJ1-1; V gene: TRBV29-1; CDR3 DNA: TGCAGCGAACGTGGGGCAGGGGCGATTACTGAAGCTTTCTTT; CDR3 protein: CSERGAGAITEAFF
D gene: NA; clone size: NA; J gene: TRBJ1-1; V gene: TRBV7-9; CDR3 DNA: TGTGCCGTGAGAGGGCGGGTAGCTTTCTTT; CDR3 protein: CAVRGRVAFF
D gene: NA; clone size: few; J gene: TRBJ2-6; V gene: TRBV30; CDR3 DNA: TGTGCCTGGAGTGTGCCGGGGGCCAACGTCCTGACTTTC; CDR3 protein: CAWSVPGANVLTF
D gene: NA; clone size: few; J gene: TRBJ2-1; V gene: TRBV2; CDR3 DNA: TGTGCCACGGGACGACCCGAGACATACAATGAGCAGTTCTTC; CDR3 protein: CATGRPETYNEQFF